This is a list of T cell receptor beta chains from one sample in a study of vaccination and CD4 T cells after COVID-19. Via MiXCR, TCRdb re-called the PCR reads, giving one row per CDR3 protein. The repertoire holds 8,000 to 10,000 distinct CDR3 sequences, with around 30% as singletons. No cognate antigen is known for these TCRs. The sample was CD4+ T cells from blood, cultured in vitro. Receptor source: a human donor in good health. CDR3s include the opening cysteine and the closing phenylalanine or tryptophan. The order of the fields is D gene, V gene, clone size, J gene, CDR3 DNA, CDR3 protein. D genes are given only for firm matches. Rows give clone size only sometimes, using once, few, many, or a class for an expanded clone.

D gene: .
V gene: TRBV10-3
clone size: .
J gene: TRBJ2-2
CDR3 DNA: TGTGCCATCTCACAGAACACCGGGGAGCTGTTTTTT
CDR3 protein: CAISQNTGELFF

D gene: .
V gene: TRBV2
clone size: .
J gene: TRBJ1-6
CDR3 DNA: TGTGCCAGCAGGTCCGAGGGGACCTATAATTCACCCCTCCACTTT
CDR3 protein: CASRSEGTYNSPLHF

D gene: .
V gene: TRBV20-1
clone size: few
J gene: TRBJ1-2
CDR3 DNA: TGCAGTGCTCCAGACAGCACCTATGGCTACACCTTC
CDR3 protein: CSAPDSTYGYTF

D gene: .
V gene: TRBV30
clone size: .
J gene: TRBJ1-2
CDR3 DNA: TGTGCCTGGAGTGTTCGGGGCAACTATGGCTACACCTTC
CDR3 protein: CAWSVRGNYGYTF

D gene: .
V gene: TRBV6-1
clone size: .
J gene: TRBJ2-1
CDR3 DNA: TGTGCCAGCAAAGGAGAACCCACCTACAATGAGCAGTTCTTC
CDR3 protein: CASKGEPTYNEQFF

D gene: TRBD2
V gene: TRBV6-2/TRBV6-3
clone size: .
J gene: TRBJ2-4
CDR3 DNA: TGTGCCAGCAGCAGGCCACTAGCGGGAGTAGCCAAAAACATTCAGTACTTC
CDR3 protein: CASSRPLAGVAKNIQYF

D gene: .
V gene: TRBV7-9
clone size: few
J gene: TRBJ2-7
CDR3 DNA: TGTGCCAGCAGCTTTGGAGGGCTCGAGCAGTACTTC
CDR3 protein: CASSFGGLEQYF

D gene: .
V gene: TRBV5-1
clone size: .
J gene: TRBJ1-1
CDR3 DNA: TGCGCCAGCAGTTCGCAAGCAGGGGTTAACACTGAAGCTTTCTTT
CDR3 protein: CASSSQAGVNTEAFF

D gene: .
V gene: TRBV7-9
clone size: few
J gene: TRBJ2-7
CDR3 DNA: TGTGCCAGCAGCTCCAGGGGCTACGAGCAGTACTTC
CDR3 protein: CASSSRGYEQYF

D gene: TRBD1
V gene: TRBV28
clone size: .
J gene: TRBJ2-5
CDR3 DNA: TGTGCCAGCAGGCGACAGGGGGAAGAGACCCAGTACTTC
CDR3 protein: CASRRQGEETQYF

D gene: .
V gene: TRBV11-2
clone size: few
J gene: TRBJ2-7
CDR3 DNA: TGTGCCAGCAGCCCCGACCTTAGAGGAGGCTACGAGCAGTACTTC
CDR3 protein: CASSPDLRGGYEQYF

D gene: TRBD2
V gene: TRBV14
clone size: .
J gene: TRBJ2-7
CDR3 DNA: TGTGCCAGCGGACTAGCGGGAGTCCCCGAGCAGTACTTC
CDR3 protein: CASGLAGVPEQYF

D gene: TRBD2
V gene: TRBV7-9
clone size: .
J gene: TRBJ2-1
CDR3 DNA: TGTGCCAGCAGCTTAGAGGTTAGCGGGGGATACAATGAGCAGTTCTTC
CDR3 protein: CASSLEVSGGYNEQFF

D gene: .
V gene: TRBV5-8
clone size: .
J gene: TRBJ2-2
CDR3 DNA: TGTGCCAGCAGCTTGTGGGACACCGGGGAGCTGTTTTTT
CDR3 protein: CASSLWDTGELFF

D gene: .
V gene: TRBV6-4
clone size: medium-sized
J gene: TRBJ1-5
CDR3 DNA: TGTGCCAGCAGCCCCGTCCCCGTAGGGCTTGGCAATCAGCCCCAGCATTTT
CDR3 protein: CASSPVPVGLGNQPQHF

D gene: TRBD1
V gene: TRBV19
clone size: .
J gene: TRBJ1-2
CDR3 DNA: TGTGCCAGTAGTCTACGGGACAGGTCGGGTGGCTACACCTTC
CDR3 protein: CASSLRDRSGGYTF

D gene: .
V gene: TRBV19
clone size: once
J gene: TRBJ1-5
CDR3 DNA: TGTGCCAGTAGTAGGCAAGGGACTTCCAAGCCCTATAGCAATCAGCCCCAGCATTTT
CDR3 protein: CASSRQGTSKPYSNQPQHF

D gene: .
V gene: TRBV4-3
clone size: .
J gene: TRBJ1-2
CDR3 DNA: TGCGCCAGCAGCCAGAACCGGGGGGCATACTATGGCTACACCTTC
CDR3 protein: CASSQNRGAYYGYTF

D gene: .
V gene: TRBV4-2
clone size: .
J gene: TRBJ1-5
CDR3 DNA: TGTGCCAGCAGCCAAGATGTGAATACCCAGCCCCAGCATTTT
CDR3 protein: CASSQDVNTQPQHF

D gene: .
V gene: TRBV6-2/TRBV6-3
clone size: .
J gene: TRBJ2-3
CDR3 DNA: TGTGCCAGCAGCTACCCGCCGGACGGAGCCACAGATACGCAGTATTTT
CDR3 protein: CASSYPPDGATDTQYF

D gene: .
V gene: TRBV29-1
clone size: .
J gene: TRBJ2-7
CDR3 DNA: TGCAGCGTACAGGGTCGGGATTCGACCTACGAGCAGTACTTC
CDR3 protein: CSVQGRDSTYEQYF

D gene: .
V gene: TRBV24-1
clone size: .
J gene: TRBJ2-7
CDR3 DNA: TGTGCCACCAGTGATGCTGGCAGTCGCAGCTCCTACGAGCAGTACTTC
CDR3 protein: CATSDAGSRSSYEQYF

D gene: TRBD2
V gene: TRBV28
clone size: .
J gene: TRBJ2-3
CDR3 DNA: TGTGCCAGCAGTTTAACTAGCGGACCCGATACGCAGTATTTT
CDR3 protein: CASSLTSGPDTQYF

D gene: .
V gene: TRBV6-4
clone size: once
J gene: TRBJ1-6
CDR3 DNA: TGTGCCAGCAGTGACTCGGCCGGTAGAAATTCACCCCTCCACTTT
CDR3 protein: CASSDSAGRNSPLHF

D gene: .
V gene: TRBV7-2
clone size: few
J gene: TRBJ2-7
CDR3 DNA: TGTGCCAGCAGCTCGGCCGGGGACCTGGGGTACGAGCAGTACTTC
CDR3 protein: CASSSAGDLGYEQYF